This note documents a single TCR beta chain sequence. No antigen is known for it. CDR1 and CDR2 from the germline V gene are MNHEY and SMNVEV (reference sequence). J gave up 8 bases and V 5 bases, and 16 bases lay outside the gene matches. This CDR3 is built from 19 residues. This entry comes from a study of graft-versus-host responses after intestinal transplantation. Study details: Anti-thymocyte globulin induction preceded roughly 3 years of tacrolimus and steroid maintenance in all recipients.

Sequencing was performed with immunoSEQ multiplex PCR; in TCRdb, only in-frame clones are kept and a portion is missing. The sample lists 75,000 to 100,000 clones; about nine tenths were seen once. Study-level points and caveats: There were GvH clones found in recipient marrow, and some of them appeared first in ileum or blood. Levels of circulating GvH clones at their peak were associated with early post-transplant HvG declines.

This TCR was recovered from a human donor who was the organ donor for an intestinal transplant. This sequence joins TRBV27 and TRBJ2-4; 15 bases fit TRBD2. Source: unstimulated CD4+ T cells sorted from spleen or lymph node cells, taken before transplant. CDR3 bases: TGTGCCAGCAGTGAGAGGACTAGCGGGGGGGGCATGGCCCAATACATTCAGTACTTC. Translation: CASSERTSGGGMAQYIQYF.